The clone carrying this TCR beta chain has at least ten counts. The antigen is undetermined. No cell fractionation was done, so the repertoire covers all unsorted peripheral blood T cells. The germline V and J ends were trimmed by 0 bases and 4 bases, with 9 bases remaining between them. The CDR3 covers 14 residues. Looked up from germline, CDR1 is LGHDT and CDR2 is YNNKEL (reference sequence). This sample stems from a study of HIV-infected patients and healthy controls. General study results and limits: No HLA typing of donors was done in this study.

500 ng RNA was reverse transcribed with alpha and beta constant-region primers. Alpha and beta chain libraries were made separately by chain-specific third strand synthesis with multiplexing indices. A 5' RACE adapter with a random hexamer and the SP2 primer site was joined to cDNA. TCRdb recomputed calls from the 5' RACE reads with MiXCR, one row per CDR3 protein. The sample records 15,000 or so distinct CDR3 sequences, around 7.7% being singletons. The sequence derives from an adult in good health. What was sequenced was blood. This sequence joins TRBV3-1 and TRBJ2-5; D gene uncertain. CDR3 region: CASSQDLTSETQYF. CDR3 sequence (DNA): TGTGCCAGCAGCCAAGATCTGACATCAGAGACCCAGTACTTC.